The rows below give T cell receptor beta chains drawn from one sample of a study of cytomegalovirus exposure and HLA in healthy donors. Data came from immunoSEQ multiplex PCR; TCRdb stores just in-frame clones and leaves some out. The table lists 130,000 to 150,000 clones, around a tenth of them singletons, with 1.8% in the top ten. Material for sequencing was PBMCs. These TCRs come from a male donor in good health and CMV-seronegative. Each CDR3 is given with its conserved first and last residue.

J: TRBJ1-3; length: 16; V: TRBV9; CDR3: CASSVAQVYPGNTIYF
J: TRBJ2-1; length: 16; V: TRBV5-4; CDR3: CASSLASAGGYNEQFF
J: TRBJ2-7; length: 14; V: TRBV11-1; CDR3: CASSSGTSGYEQYF
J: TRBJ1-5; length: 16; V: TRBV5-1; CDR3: CASSPGQARVGQPQHF
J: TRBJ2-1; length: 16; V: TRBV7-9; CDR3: CASSSLFAGSYNEQFF
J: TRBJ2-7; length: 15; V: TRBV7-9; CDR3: CASSPEGTRNREQYF
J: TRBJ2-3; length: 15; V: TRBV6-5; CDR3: CASSYSTRGGDTQYF
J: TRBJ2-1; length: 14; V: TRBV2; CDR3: CASSQHQTSSALFF
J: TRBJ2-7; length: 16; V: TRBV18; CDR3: CASSPGPGLQGNEQYF
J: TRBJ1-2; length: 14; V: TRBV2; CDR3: CASSAPGQSYGYTF
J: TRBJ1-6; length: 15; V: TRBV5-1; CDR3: CASSGLGQGDSPLHF
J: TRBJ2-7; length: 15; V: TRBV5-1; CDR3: CASTFLGGSSYEQYF
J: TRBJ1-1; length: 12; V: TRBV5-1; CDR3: CASSSGGTEAFF
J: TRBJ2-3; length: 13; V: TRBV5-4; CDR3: CASSLSYLNTQYF
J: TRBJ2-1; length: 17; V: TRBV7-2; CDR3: CASSTQPLGPWSNEQFF
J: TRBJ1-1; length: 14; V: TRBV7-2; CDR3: CASSPSPLSSEAFF
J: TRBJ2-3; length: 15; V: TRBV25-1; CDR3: CASSNRDSFTDTQYF
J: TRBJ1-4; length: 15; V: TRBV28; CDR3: CASSFGGASNEKLFF
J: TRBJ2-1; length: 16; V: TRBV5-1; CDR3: CASRGEVGVGRNEQFF
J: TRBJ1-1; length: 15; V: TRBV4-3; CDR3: CASSQDRLMNTEAFF
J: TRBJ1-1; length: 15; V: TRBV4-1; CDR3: CASSDWTGRNTEAFF
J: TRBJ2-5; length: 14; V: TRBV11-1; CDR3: CASSPTGDQETQYF
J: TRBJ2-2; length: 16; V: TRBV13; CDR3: CASSRRLASGTGELFF
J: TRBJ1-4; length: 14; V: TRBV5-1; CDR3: CASRRDRGPEELFF
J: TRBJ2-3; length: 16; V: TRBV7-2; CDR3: CASSSLAGGTADTQYF
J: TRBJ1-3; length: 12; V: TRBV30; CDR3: CAWSPAGNTIYF
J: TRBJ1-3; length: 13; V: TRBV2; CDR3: CASSETGGNTIYF
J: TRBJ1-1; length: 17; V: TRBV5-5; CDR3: CASSLARGIFITTEAFF
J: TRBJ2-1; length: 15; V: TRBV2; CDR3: CASSEGGSSYNEQFF
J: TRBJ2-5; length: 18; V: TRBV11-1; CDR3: CASSFDSNLVGGEETQYF
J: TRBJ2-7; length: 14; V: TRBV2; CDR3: CASTKQGKGYEQYF
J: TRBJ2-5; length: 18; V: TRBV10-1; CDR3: CASSEGCCGQAIKETQYF
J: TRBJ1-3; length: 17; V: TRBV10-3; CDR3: CAISETSGGVTGNTIYF
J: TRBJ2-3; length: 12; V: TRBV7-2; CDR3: CASSWAQDTQYF
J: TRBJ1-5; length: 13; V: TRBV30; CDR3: CACSGDSNQPQHF
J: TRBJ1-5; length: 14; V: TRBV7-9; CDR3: CASRLGTGMEPQHF
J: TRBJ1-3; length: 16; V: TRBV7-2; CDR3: CASSLADSLSGNTIYF
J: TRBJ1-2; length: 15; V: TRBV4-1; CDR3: CASSQDKRTADGYTF
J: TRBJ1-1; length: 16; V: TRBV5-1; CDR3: CASSSGGRGLETEAFF
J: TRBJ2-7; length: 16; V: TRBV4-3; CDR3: CASSEGLGLAVNEQYF
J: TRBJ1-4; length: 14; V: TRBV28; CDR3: CASTGGTGGEKLFF
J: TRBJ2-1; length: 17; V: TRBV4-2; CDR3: CASSQDPSGRVHNEQFF
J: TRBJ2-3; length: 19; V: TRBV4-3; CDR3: CASSQEVLDGGTSTDTQYF
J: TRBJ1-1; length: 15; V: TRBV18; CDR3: CASSLRTGENTEAFF
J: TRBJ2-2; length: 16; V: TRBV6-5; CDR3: CASSSLQGVRTGELFF
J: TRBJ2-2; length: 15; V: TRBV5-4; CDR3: CASSGGGAGSGELFF
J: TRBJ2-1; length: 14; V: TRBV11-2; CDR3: CASSLITGYNEQFF
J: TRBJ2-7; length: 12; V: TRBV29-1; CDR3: CSVEKGAHEQYF
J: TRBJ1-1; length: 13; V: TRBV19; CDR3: CASSTGGGTEAFF
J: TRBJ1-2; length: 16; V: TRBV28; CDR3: CASSTDWGGPNYGYTF